The 3 T cell receptor beta chains below come from one sample, sequenced in a study of blood T cell repertoires in COVID-19. Clones were read by immunoSEQ multiplex PCR, and TCRdb kept only the in-frame ones, dropping some. Counted here are 250,000 to 350,000 clones, roughly 85% occurring once; the ten biggest clones make up about 3%. Source material: peripheral blood. Receptor source: a woman aged 25 to 39 with active or convalescent COVID-19.

V usage is TRBV18 and J usage is TRBJ1-4; perhaps TRBD1 as D (5 bases). V was pared by 3 bases and J by 4 bases, with 12 bases between. The germline V gene encodes CDR1 KGHSH and CDR2 LQKENI. The CDR3 is 15 amino acids. CDR3 DNA sequence: TGTGCCAGCTCACCGGACATAGACCGTAATGAAAAACTGTTTTTT. It yields the protein CASSPDIDRNEKLFF.

This clone has just one count. This rearrangement joins TRBV14 to TRBJ2-5, with D perhaps matching TRBD1 (7 bases). The CDR3 loop spans 15 amino acids. V shed 1 base and J shed 1 base, with 10 bases lying between them. Germline CDR1 reads SGHDN; CDR2 reads FVKESK. DNA for the CDR3: TGTGCCAGCAGCCAAGCAGGGGGGATCCAAGAGACCCAGTACTTC. Translation: CASSQAGGIQETQYF.

V and J are TRBV6-2 or TRBV6-3 and TRBJ2-3; 8 bases are a match to TRBD1. The trim removed 5 bases at V and 9 bases at J, leaving 4 bases unmatched. CDR3 size: 12 residues. Germline-derived CDR1 and CDR2 are MNHEY and SVGEGT. CDR3 DNA sequence: TGTGCCAGCAGTCACGCAGGGGGCACGCAGTATTTT. It translates to CASSHAGGTQYF.